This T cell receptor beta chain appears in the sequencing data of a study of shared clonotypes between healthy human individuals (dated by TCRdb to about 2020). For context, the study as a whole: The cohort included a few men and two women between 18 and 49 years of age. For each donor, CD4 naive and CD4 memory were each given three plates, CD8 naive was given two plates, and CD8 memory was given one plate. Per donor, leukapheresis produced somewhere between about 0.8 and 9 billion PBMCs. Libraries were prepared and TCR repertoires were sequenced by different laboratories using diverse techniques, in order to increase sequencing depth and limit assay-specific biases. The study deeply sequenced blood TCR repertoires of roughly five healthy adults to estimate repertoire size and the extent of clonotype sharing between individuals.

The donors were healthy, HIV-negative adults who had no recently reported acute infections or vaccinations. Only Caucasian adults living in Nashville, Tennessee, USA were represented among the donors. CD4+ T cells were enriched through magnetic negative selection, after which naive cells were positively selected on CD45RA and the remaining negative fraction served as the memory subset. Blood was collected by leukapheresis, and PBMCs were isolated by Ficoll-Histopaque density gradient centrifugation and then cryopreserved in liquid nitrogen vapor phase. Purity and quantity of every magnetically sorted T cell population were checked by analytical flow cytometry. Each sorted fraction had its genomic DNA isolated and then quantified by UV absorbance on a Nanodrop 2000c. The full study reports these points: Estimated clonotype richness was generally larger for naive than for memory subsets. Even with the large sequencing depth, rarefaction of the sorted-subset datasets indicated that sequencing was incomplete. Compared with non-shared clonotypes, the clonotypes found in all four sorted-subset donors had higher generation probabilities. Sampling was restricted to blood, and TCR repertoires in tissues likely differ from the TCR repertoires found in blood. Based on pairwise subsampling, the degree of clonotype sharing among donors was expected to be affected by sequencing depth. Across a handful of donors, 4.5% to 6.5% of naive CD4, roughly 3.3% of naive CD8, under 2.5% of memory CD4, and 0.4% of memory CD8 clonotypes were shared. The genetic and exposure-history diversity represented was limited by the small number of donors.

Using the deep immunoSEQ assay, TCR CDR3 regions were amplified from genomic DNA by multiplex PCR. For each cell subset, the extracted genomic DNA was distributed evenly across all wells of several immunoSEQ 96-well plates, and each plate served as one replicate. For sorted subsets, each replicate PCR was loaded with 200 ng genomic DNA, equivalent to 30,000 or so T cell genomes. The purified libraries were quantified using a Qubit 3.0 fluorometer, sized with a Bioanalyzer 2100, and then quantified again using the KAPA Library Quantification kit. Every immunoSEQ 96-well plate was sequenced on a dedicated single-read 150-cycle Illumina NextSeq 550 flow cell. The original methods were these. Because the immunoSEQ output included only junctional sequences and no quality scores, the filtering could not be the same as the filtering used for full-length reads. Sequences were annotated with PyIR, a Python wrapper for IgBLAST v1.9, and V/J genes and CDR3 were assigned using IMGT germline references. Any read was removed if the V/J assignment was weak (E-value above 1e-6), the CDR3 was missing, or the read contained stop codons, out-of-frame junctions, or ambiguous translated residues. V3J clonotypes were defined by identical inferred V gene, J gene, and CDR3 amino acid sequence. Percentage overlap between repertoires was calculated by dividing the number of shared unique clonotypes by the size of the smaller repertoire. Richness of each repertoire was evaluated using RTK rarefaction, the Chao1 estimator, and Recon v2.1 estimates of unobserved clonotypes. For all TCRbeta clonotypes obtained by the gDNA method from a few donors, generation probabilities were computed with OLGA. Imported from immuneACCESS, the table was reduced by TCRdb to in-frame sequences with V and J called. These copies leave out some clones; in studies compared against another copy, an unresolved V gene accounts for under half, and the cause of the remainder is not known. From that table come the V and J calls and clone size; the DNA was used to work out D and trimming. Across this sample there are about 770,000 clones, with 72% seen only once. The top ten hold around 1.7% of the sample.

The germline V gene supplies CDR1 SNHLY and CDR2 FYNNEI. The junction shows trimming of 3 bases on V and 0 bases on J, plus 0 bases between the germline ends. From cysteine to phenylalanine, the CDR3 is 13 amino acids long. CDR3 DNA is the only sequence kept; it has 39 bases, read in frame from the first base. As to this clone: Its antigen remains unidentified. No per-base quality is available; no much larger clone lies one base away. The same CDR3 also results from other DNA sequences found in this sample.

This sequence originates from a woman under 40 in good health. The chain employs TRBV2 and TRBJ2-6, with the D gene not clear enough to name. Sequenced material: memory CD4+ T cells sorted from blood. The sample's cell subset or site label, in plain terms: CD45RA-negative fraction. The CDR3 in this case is CASSDSGANVLTF. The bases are TGTGCCAGCAGTGACTCTGGGGCCAACGTCCTGACTTTC.